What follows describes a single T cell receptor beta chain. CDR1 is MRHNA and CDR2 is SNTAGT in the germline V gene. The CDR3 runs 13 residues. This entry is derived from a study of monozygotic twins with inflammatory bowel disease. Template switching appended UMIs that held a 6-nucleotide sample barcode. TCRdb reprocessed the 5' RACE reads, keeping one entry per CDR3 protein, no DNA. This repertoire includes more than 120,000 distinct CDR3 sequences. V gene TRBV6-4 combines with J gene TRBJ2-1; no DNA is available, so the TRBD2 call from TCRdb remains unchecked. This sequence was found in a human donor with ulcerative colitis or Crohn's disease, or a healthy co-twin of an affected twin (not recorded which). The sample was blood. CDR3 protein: CASSGGGANEQFF.